A selection of T cell receptor beta chains follows, all from one sample in a study of blood T cells in healthy people across ages. One entry per CDR3 protein results from TCRdb running MiXCR on the 5' RACE reads. Of fewer than 2 million distinct CDR3 sequences in the sample, approximately 40% were seen once. Sequenced input: blood. All receptors derive from a human donor in good health. CDR3s include the opening cysteine and the closing phenylalanine or tryptophan. Each record gives: J gene, D gene, V gene, clone size, CDR3 DNA, CDR3 protein. The D gene is left open where the match is weak. Rows give clone size only sometimes, using once, few, many, or a class for an expanded clone.

j_call: TRBJ2-2
d_call: -
v_call: TRBV20-1
clone_size: -
cdr3_nt: TGCAGTGCTTGGGCCCTTGGAGATCCCGGGGAGCTGTTTTTT
cdr3_aa: CSAWALGDPGELFF

j_call: TRBJ2-1
d_call: TRBD1
v_call: TRBV7-3
clone_size: few
cdr3_nt: TGTGCCAGCAGCGCCGGGACAGAGTCCTACAATGAGCAGTTCTTC
cdr3_aa: CASSAGTESYNEQFF

j_call: TRBJ2-1
d_call: -
v_call: TRBV27
clone_size: few
cdr3_nt: TGTGCCAGCAGTTGGGGGACGAGGGGCTCCTACAATGAGCAGTTCTTC
cdr3_aa: CASSWGTRGSYNEQFF

j_call: TRBJ2-1
d_call: -
v_call: TRBV2
clone_size: few
cdr3_nt: TGTGCCAGCCTTAGAGAGTCTGTCACCAATGAGCAGTTCTTC
cdr3_aa: CASLRESVTNEQFF

j_call: TRBJ2-7
d_call: -
v_call: TRBV20-1
clone_size: -
cdr3_nt: TGCAGTGCTAGATTGAGACTAGGCTCCTACGAGCAGTACTTC
cdr3_aa: CSARLRLGSYEQYF

j_call: TRBJ2-1
d_call: -
v_call: TRBV19
clone_size: -
cdr3_nt: TGTGCCAGTAGTGGCCGGGCCTATGAGCAGTTCTTC
cdr3_aa: CASSGRAYEQFF

j_call: TRBJ2-4
d_call: TRBD1
v_call: TRBV27
clone_size: -
cdr3_nt: TGTGCCAGCAGTTTATCGAAGTTTGAGGGGGCATTAGGAAACATTCAGTACTTC
cdr3_aa: CASSLSKFEGALGNIQYF

j_call: TRBJ1-3
d_call: TRBD1
v_call: TRBV4-2
clone_size: -
cdr3_nt: TGTGCCAGCAGCCAACGGGGACAGTACTCTGGAAACACCATATATTTT
cdr3_aa: CASSQRGQYSGNTIYF

j_call: TRBJ2-7
d_call: TRBD1
v_call: TRBV7-6
clone_size: -
cdr3_nt: TGTGCCAGCAGCAACCGACAGGGGAGTCCCTACGAGCAGTACTTC
cdr3_aa: CASSNRQGSPYEQYF

j_call: TRBJ1-2
d_call: TRBD1
v_call: TRBV12-3/TRBV12-4
clone_size: -
cdr3_nt: TGTGCCAGCAGTTTACCGGGACAGGGGAACGGCTACACCTTC
cdr3_aa: CASSLPGQGNGYTF

j_call: TRBJ2-5
d_call: TRBD1
v_call: TRBV4-1
clone_size: few
cdr3_nt: TGCGCCAGCAGCCAAATACCGGGACAGGGTGAAGAGACCCAGTACTTC
cdr3_aa: CASSQIPGQGEETQYF

j_call: TRBJ2-3
d_call: TRBD1
v_call: TRBV5-1
clone_size: few
cdr3_nt: TGCGCCAGCAGTGCGGGACAGGAAGGTCCCTTTAGCACAGATACGCAGTATTTT
cdr3_aa: CASSAGQEGPFSTDTQYF

j_call: TRBJ2-5
d_call: TRBD2
v_call: TRBV5-1
clone_size: few
cdr3_nt: TGCGCCAGCAGCCCGGTAGCGGGGGAGGACCAAGAGACCCAGTACTTC
cdr3_aa: CASSPVAGEDQETQYF

j_call: TRBJ1-2
d_call: -
v_call: TRBV6-2/TRBV6-3
clone_size: -
cdr3_nt: TGTGCCAGCAGTTACTCCCGAAGGATATATGGCTACACCTTC
cdr3_aa: CASSYSRRIYGYTF

j_call: TRBJ2-5
d_call: -
v_call: TRBV20-1
clone_size: -
cdr3_nt: TGCAGTGCTCCCCCTTTCCCCGAGACCCAGTACTTC
cdr3_aa: CSAPPFPETQYF

j_call: TRBJ1-2
d_call: -
v_call: TRBV5-6
clone_size: -
cdr3_nt: TGTGCCAGCTCCTCGGGACATTTCTACTATGGCTACACCTTC
cdr3_aa: CASSSGHFYYGYTF

j_call: TRBJ2-7
d_call: -
v_call: TRBV7-6
clone_size: -
cdr3_nt: TGTGCCAGCAGCTTAGGGGCCCTACGTGGCGAGCAGTACTTC
cdr3_aa: CASSLGALRGEQYF

j_call: TRBJ2-5
d_call: -
v_call: TRBV29-1
clone_size: many
cdr3_nt: TGCAGCGTTGACAGGGGAGGGGAAGAGACCCAGTACTTC
cdr3_aa: CSVDRGGEETQYF

j_call: TRBJ1-1
d_call: -
v_call: TRBV29-1
clone_size: once
cdr3_nt: TGCAGCGTTCAAAACGGGGGAAACACTGAAGCTTTCTTT
cdr3_aa: CSVQNGGNTEAFF

j_call: TRBJ2-1
d_call: -
v_call: TRBV6-2/TRBV6-3
clone_size: -
cdr3_nt: TGTGCCAGCAGTTACTCGATAGCTCGGACTACCGTGGGGAATGAGCAGTTCTTC
cdr3_aa: CASSYSIARTTVGNEQFF

j_call: TRBJ1-4
d_call: TRBD1
v_call: TRBV20-1
clone_size: -
cdr3_nt: TGCAGTGCTCCATCCCTACAGGGGGCAGATGAAAAACTGTTTTTT
cdr3_aa: CSAPSLQGADEKLFF

j_call: TRBJ1-1
d_call: TRBD1
v_call: TRBV20-1
clone_size: -
cdr3_nt: TGCAGTGCTCCAACAGGGGCCGGTGAAGCTTTCTTT
cdr3_aa: CSAPTGAGEAFF

j_call: TRBJ2-3
d_call: -
v_call: TRBV9
clone_size: -
cdr3_nt: TGTGCCAGCAGCGTAGATGGGAGAGATACGCAGTATTTT
cdr3_aa: CASSVDGRDTQYF

j_call: TRBJ2-3
d_call: TRBD2
v_call: TRBV6-2/TRBV6-3
clone_size: few
cdr3_nt: TGTGCCAGCAGTTACCCCGGGAGTCCCGTCCTAGCGGGGCGAGGAGATACGCAGTATTTT
cdr3_aa: CASSYPGSPVLAGRGDTQYF

j_call: TRBJ2-7
d_call: TRBD1
v_call: TRBV6-2/TRBV6-3
clone_size: -
cdr3_nt: TGTGCCAGCATCACCACCCGAGACAGGGGGGCCTACGAGCAGTACTTC
cdr3_aa: CASITTRDRGAYEQYF

j_call: TRBJ2-1
d_call: -
v_call: TRBV9
clone_size: few
cdr3_nt: TGTGCCAGCAGCGGATACTGGGGTAGGAATGAGCAGTTCTTC
cdr3_aa: CASSGYWGRNEQFF

j_call: TRBJ2-7
d_call: -
v_call: TRBV5-1
clone_size: once
cdr3_nt: TGCGCCAGCAGCTTGGCTTCGGGAGGGACAGAATACGAGCAGTACTTC
cdr3_aa: CASSLASGGTEYEQYF

j_call: TRBJ1-2
d_call: -
v_call: TRBV7-3
clone_size: -
cdr3_nt: TGTGCCAGCAGCTTTAGGGGAGACAGGCTGAGAGACTATGGCTACACCTTC
cdr3_aa: CASSFRGDRLRDYGYTF

j_call: TRBJ1-5
d_call: TRBD1
v_call: TRBV20-1
clone_size: -
cdr3_nt: TGCAGTGCTTATCCGGGACAGGGAACTAAGCCCCAGCATTTT
cdr3_aa: CSAYPGQGTKPQHF

j_call: TRBJ1-4
d_call: -
v_call: TRBV11-2
clone_size: few
cdr3_nt: TGTGCCAGCAGGATGTGGGGCCGGAGGGAAGAAAAACTGTTTTTT
cdr3_aa: CASRMWGRREEKLFF

j_call: TRBJ1-1
d_call: -
v_call: TRBV3-1
clone_size: few
cdr3_nt: TGTGCCAGCAGCTGGACAATGACTGAAGCTTTCTTT
cdr3_aa: CASSWTMTEAFF

j_call: TRBJ2-3
d_call: TRBD1
v_call: TRBV12-3/TRBV12-4
clone_size: -
cdr3_nt: TGTGCCAGCATTCCACCGGGACAGGGAATTCCAGATACGCAGTATTTT
cdr3_aa: CASIPPGQGIPDTQYF

j_call: TRBJ1-5
d_call: -
v_call: TRBV28
clone_size: -
cdr3_nt: TGTGCCAGCTACGGAGATAAGTTGGGGTTATGGGATCAGCCCCAGCATTTT
cdr3_aa: CASYGDKLGLWDQPQHF

j_call: TRBJ2-5
d_call: -
v_call: TRBV5-1
clone_size: -
cdr3_nt: TGCGCCAGCAGCTTGGGAGGGGAATTCCAAGAGACCCAGTACTTC
cdr3_aa: CASSLGGEFQETQYF

j_call: TRBJ1-2
d_call: -
v_call: TRBV27
clone_size: -
cdr3_nt: TGTGCCAGCAGACGACGGACGGACTGGAACTATGGCTACACCTTC
cdr3_aa: CASRRRTDWNYGYTF

j_call: TRBJ1-5
d_call: -
v_call: TRBV6-1
clone_size: few
cdr3_nt: TGTGCCAGCAGTCCGAAACGTCCCCGGACATCTAGCAATCAGCCCCAGCATTTT
cdr3_aa: CASSPKRPRTSSNQPQHF

j_call: TRBJ2-5
d_call: TRBD1
v_call: TRBV18
clone_size: -
cdr3_nt: TGTGCCAGCTTCACCCCGGGACAGGGGAAAGAGACCCAGTACTTC
cdr3_aa: CASFTPGQGKETQYF

j_call: TRBJ2-3
d_call: -
v_call: TRBV20-1
clone_size: -
cdr3_nt: TGCAGTGCTAGAGCGGGGGTGTTCACAGATACGCAGTATTTT
cdr3_aa: CSARAGVFTDTQYF

j_call: TRBJ2-1
d_call: TRBD1
v_call: TRBV20-1
clone_size: -
cdr3_nt: TGCAGTGCTAGAGATGCCCGCGCGACAGGGTTGGGCAATGAGCAGTTCTTC
cdr3_aa: CSARDARATGLGNEQFF

j_call: TRBJ1-1
d_call: -
v_call: TRBV4-3
clone_size: -
cdr3_nt: TGCGCCAGCAGCCAAGGGCGGGATGTAGCTTTCTTT
cdr3_aa: CASSQGRDVAFF

j_call: TRBJ2-3
d_call: -
v_call: TRBV7-3
clone_size: -
cdr3_nt: TGTGCCAGCAGCTTTAATTTCGCAGATACGCAGTATTTT
cdr3_aa: CASSFNFADTQYF

j_call: TRBJ1-1
d_call: -
v_call: TRBV19
clone_size: few
cdr3_nt: TGTGCCAGTAGTGTACAACAGGGCGGCCGGGCTTTCTTT
cdr3_aa: CASSVQQGGRAFF

j_call: TRBJ2-5
d_call: TRBD1
v_call: TRBV15
clone_size: few
cdr3_nt: TGTGCCACCAGCAGAGACTTGGGACAGGGGGCAGTACAGTACTTC
cdr3_aa: CATSRDLGQGAVQYF

j_call: TRBJ1-1
d_call: -
v_call: TRBV7-6
clone_size: -
cdr3_nt: TGTGCCAGCAGCTTAGATCTGGGGGCGGTTGTGAACACTGAAGCTTTCTTT
cdr3_aa: CASSLDLGAVVNTEAFF

j_call: TRBJ2-3
d_call: -
v_call: TRBV4-3
clone_size: few
cdr3_nt: TGCGCCAGCAGCCAAAAGTGGGGAACAGATACGCAGTATTTT
cdr3_aa: CASSQKWGTDTQYF

j_call: TRBJ1-4
d_call: TRBD1
v_call: TRBV6-5
clone_size: -
cdr3_nt: TGTGCCAGCAGTAGAGACAGGGGGAAGAATGAAAAACTGTTTTTT
cdr3_aa: CASSRDRGKNEKLFF

j_call: TRBJ2-3
d_call: TRBD2
v_call: TRBV27
clone_size: -
cdr3_nt: TGTGCCAGCAGTCCATATGGGACTAGCGGGGGGGCTTTAGATACGCAGTATTTT
cdr3_aa: CASSPYGTSGGALDTQYF

j_call: TRBJ2-7
d_call: TRBD1
v_call: TRBV20-1
clone_size: -
cdr3_nt: TGCAGTGCTACCCACCCACAGGGGCACTCCTACGAGCAGTACTTC
cdr3_aa: CSATHPQGHSYEQYF

j_call: TRBJ2-1
d_call: TRBD2
v_call: TRBV12-3/TRBV12-4
clone_size: once
cdr3_nt: TGTGCCAGCAGCTGGGAGGGGCACCTTTACAATGAGCAGTTCTTC
cdr3_aa: CASSWEGHLYNEQFF

j_call: TRBJ1-5
d_call: -
v_call: TRBV12-3/TRBV12-4
clone_size: -
cdr3_nt: TGTGCCAGCAGTTCAGATGACATCTTTCAGCCCCAGCATTTT
cdr3_aa: CASSSDDIFQPQHF

j_call: TRBJ2-7
d_call: TRBD1
v_call: TRBV5-1
clone_size: -
cdr3_nt: TGCGCCAGCAGCCCTACGCCGGGACAGGGTTACGAGCAGTACTTC
cdr3_aa: CASSPTPGQGYEQYF

j_call: TRBJ2-3
d_call: TRBD1
v_call: TRBV12-3/TRBV12-4
clone_size: -
cdr3_nt: TGTGCCAGCAGTCAGACAGGGGTCGCAGATACGCAGTATTTT
cdr3_aa: CASSQTGVADTQYF

j_call: TRBJ2-3
d_call: -
v_call: TRBV7-2
clone_size: once
cdr3_nt: TGTGCCAGCAGCTCCAAGGGACTGATACTCACAGATACGCGGTATTTT
cdr3_aa: CASSSKGLILTDTRYF

j_call: TRBJ2-7
d_call: TRBD1
v_call: TRBV12-3/TRBV12-4
clone_size: -
cdr3_nt: TGTGCCAGCAGCTCCCGGGACAGGGAGTCCTACGAGCAGTACTTC
cdr3_aa: CASSSRDRESYEQYF

j_call: TRBJ2-7
d_call: -
v_call: TRBV5-1
clone_size: -
cdr3_nt: TGCGCCAGCAGCCTAACCCTCGATAGGGTTCACGAGCAGTACTTC
cdr3_aa: CASSLTLDRVHEQYF

j_call: TRBJ2-6
d_call: -
v_call: TRBV5-1
clone_size: many
cdr3_nt: TGCGCCAGCAGCATAGTAAGCTCTGGGGCCAACGTCCTGACTTTC
cdr3_aa: CASSIVSSGANVLTF

j_call: TRBJ2-7
d_call: -
v_call: TRBV7-8
clone_size: few
cdr3_nt: TGTGCCAGCAGCTTAGCTGAGGGGCGACGCGAGCAGTACTTC
cdr3_aa: CASSLAEGRREQYF

j_call: TRBJ2-7
d_call: TRBD2
v_call: TRBV6-1
clone_size: few
cdr3_nt: TGTGCCAGCAGTGAAGCGCATTCAGCGGGGACCTACGAGCAGTACTTC
cdr3_aa: CASSEAHSAGTYEQYF

j_call: TRBJ2-7
d_call: -
v_call: TRBV4-2
clone_size: -
cdr3_nt: TGTGCCAGCAGCCAAGATGGAGCCAGCACCTACGAGCAGTACTTC
cdr3_aa: CASSQDGASTYEQYF